This TCR beta chain appears in the sequencing data of a study of CD39 and CD103 CD8 tumor-infiltrating T cells. The study, taken as a whole, reports: DP CD8 TILs seemed more oligoclonal than DN, SP and blood memory CD8.

DNA input per subset was about 9,000 to 110,000 sorted cells. Assay: immunoSEQ multiplex PCR; the TCRdb copy retains only in-frame clones and omits some. The repertoire holds under 20,000 clones, with 80% to 95% as singletons. Sorted memory CD8 cells were CD8+CD4-CD45RA-, regardless of CCR7. In this sample, this clone turned up once. No antigen is known for it. The CDR3 is made up of 12 amino acids. Germline values: CDR1 SNHLY, CDR2 FYNNEI. The sample taken for sequencing was CD8+ T cells sorted from blood. The subset is: total memory CD8 T cells (CD45RA-CCR7+/-) from blood or uninvolved lymph node. The V call is TRBV2, the J call TRBJ2-3; D call uncertain. This clonotype originated in a human donor with head and neck squamous cell carcinoma. This chain's CDR3 is CAGVGVADTQYF. DNA of the CDR3: TGTGCTGGGGTTGGGGTCGCAGATACGCAGTATTTT.